This T cell receptor beta chain was found in a study of CD8 T cells in ankylosing spondylitis. Findings and caveats of the study: The authors found the disease-linked clones to be CD8+ and relatively rare in peripheral blood. Matched synovial fluid from ankylosing spondylitis patients was reported to be enriched for disease-linked clones. In the blood and synovial fluid of reactive arthritis, some motif variants had been previously reported. Characteristic, it appeared, of ankylosing spondylitis blood was a TCR beta motif of several highly homologous variants.

The junction had 5 bases not matched to a gene; V was cut back by 4 bases and J by 5 bases. In germline, CDR1 is SGHRS, CDR2 YFSETQ. This CDR3 spans 14 amino acids. This clonotype was counted only a few times. Antigen: not known. Researchers built TCR beta libraries using quantitative 5'-RACE with molecular barcodes. TCRdb passed the 5' RACE reads through MiXCR, listing each CDR3 protein once. The sample carries 500,000 to 550,000 distinct CDR3 sequences, over 9.5% recorded once. V gene TRBV5-1 combines with J gene TRBJ2-7, with 11 bases fitting TRBD2. Material: blood, either unsorted or a sorted T cell fraction (not recorded which). This TCR was recovered from a male donor with ankylosing spondylitis. CDR3 amino acids: CASSLAGGLDEQYF. In nucleotides, the CDR3 is TGCGCCAGCAGCCTAGCGGGAGGTCTCGACGAGCAGTACTTC.